These 16 T cell receptor beta chains originate from one sample sequenced in a study of PD-L1 blockade in urothelial cancer. Sequenced by immunoSEQ multiplex PCR; TCRdb stores in-frame clones only, minus some. Of fewer than 95,000 clones in the sample, about 83% were seen once. The sample's time point: pretreatment peripheral blood. The sequences come from PBMCs, collected around atezolizumab (anti-PD-L1) treatment. Every receptor here comes from a man in his 60s with urothelial cancer.

The chain joins TRBV7-2 to TRBJ1-6; D is undetermined. CDR1 and CDR2 (germline): SGHTA, FQGNSA. This CDR3 is 15 amino acids long. The V end was cut by 1 base, the J end by 10 bases, with 14 bases between. CDR3 in DNA: TGTGCCAGCAGCTTAGTTGGTAGGAGGAACTCACCCCTCCACTTT. Residues: CASSLVGRRNSPLHF.

This sequence joins TRBV18 and TRBJ1-2; the D is unclear. There are 19 residues in the CDR3. Germline V gene lookup returns CDR1 KGHSH and CDR2 LQKENI. The ends were cut back, 4 bases at V and 3 bases at J, with 27 bases in the middle. The CDR3 coding sequence is TGTGCCAGCTCACACTTACTGAGGGATGGTCCTCTTCTATACTATGGCTACACCTTC. Translating it yields CASSHLLRDGPLLYYGYTF.

The chain is built from TRBV4-1 and TRBJ2-7; 7 bases fit TRBD2. Germline lookup yields CDR1 MGHRA and CDR2 YSYEKL. The CDR3 extends over 14 amino acids. V lost 3 bases and J lost 2; bases outside the gene matches: 4. Here the CDR3 reads CASSQESGAYEQYF. In nucleotides, the CDR3 is TGCGCCAGCAGCCAGGAAAGCGGGGCCTACGAGCAGTACTTC.

The V gene is TRBV4-2, the J gene TRBJ2-1; tentative D call: TRBD2 (6 bases). With 1 base removed from V and 8 bases from J, the gap between germline ends came to 12 bases. Germline V gene data show CDR1 as LGHNA and CDR2 as YNFKEQ. There are 14 residues in the CDR3. The CDR3 coding sequence is TGTGCCAGCAGCCAAGGACTAGTCTTTGATGAGCAGTTCTTC. This gives the protein CASSQGLVFDEQFF.

The chain recombines TRBV6-1 with TRBJ1-1; D is possibly TRBD1 (5 bases). The CDR3 is 14 residues long. Trimming left V 0 bases short and J 5 bases short, with 10 bases between. Germline loops: CDR1 MNHNS, CDR2 SASEGT. The CDR3 spells CASSEAGGRTEAFF. CDR3 DNA sequence: TGTGCCAGCAGTGAAGCTGGGGGGAGGACTGAAGCTTTCTTT.

The chain recombines TRBV5-1 with TRBJ1-4; 8 bases are a match to TRBD1. CDR3 length: 15 amino acids. CDR1 is SGHRS, CDR2 YFSETQ, per germline. V was pared by 0 bases and J by 6 bases, with 4 bases of the junction left unmatched. CDR3 in DNA: TGCGCCAGCAGCTTGGCCGGGACAGGTTATGAAAAACTGTTTTTT. It specifies CASSLAGTGYEKLFF.

This rearrangement joins TRBV4-3 to TRBJ2-1; D possibly corresponds to TRBD1 (6 bases). V lost 4 bases and J lost 0, with 10 bases in between. In germline, CDR1 is LGHNA, CDR2 YSLEER. This CDR3 is built from 15 residues. The CDR3 protein is CASSPDRISYNEQFF. As DNA, the CDR3 is TGCGCCAGCAGCCCCGACAGGATCTCCTACAATGAGCAGTTCTTC.

This chain joins TRBV5-1 and TRBJ2-1; 8 bases are a match to TRBD1. Trimming at V came to 7 bases and at J to 5 bases, leaving 5 bases not matched to a gene. CDR1 is SGHRS and CDR2 is YFSETQ in the germline V gene. The CDR3 covers 13 residues. CDR3 residues: CASPPDRDNEQFF. CDR3 DNA: TGCGCCAGCCCTCCGGACAGGGACAATGAGCAGTTCTTC. The entire variable domain, with the rest obtained from reference TRBV5-1 and TRBJ2-1, is as follows: KAGVTQTPRYLIKTRGQQVTLSCSPISGHRSVSWYQQTPGQGLQFLFEYFSETQRNKGNFPGRFSGRQFSNSRSEMNVSTLELGDSALYLCASPPDRDNEQFFGPGTRLTVL.

V gene TRBV6-5 combines with J gene TRBJ2-1; 7 bases match TRBD1. The CDR3 has 14 amino acids. The germline V gene has CDR1 MNHEY and CDR2 SVGAGI. V lost 6 bases, J lost 7 bases, and 9 bases stayed unmatched. CDR3 protein: CASSSTGSGNEQFF. CDR3 nucleotide sequence: TGTGCCAGCAGCTCGACAGGGTCGGGGAATGAGCAGTTCTTC.

V gene TRBV5-1 combines with J gene TRBJ2-5; 12 bases fit TRBD1. The V gene's germline CDR1 is SGHRS and CDR2 YFSETQ. With 5 bases clipped from V and 5 bases from J, the junction kept 7 bases outside the gene matches. The length of the CDR3 is 15 residues. The CDR3 spells CASRRPGQGAETQYF. The CDR3 DNA reads as TGCGCCAGCAGGCGTCCGGGACAGGGGGCGGAGACCCAGTACTTC.

The rearrangement links TRBV11-2 to TRBJ2-7; 7 positions match TRBD2. The CDR3 is 17 amino acids. After removal of 6 bases from V and 0 bases from J, the junction contained 14 bases not matched to a gene. Germline V gene data show CDR1 as SGHAT and CDR2 as FQNNGV. The CDR3 spells CASSHPIAGTTSYEQYF. The CDR3 bases are TGTGCCAGCAGTCATCCTATCGCCGGGACTACCTCCTACGAGCAGTACTTC.

The chain has TRBV10-3 and TRBJ2-3; D possibly corresponds to TRBD1 (6 bases). The germline V gene has CDR1 ENHRY and CDR2 SYGVKD. Trimming took 4 bases from V and 3 from J, leaving 17 bases between them. CDR3 length equals 16 residues. The DNA for the CDR3 is TGTGCCATCAGTGTGCAGGTAGGGGGTGTTACAGATACGCAGTATTTT. Its protein is CAISVQVGGVTDTQYF.

As for this clone: The sample has other DNA sequences that encode this CDR3 too. This sequence joins TRBV4-3 and TRBJ1-1; no reliable D call. The length of the CDR3 is 14 residues. The V gene's germline CDR1 is LGHNA and CDR2 YSLEER. Between the trimmed V and J ends, which lost 1 base and 1 base, there was a span of 7 bases. CDR3 bases: TGCGCCAGCAGCCAAGTTAGCCGGAACACTGAAGCTTTCTTT. Protein: CASSQVSRNTEAFF.

CDR3: CATRKTGGTSYEQYF. DNA of the CDR3: TGTGCTACAAGAAAGACCGGGGGTACCTCCTACGAGCAGTACTTC. The chain employs TRBV15 and TRBJ2-7; possible D gene TRBD2, 6 bases. CDR1 and CDR2 (germline): LNHNV, YYDKDF (reference sequence). The CDR3 loop spans 15 amino acids.

This clone turned up a few times. The rearrangement joins TRBV18 to TRBJ1-1, with D tentatively TRBD1 (5 bases). The CDR3 has 15 amino acids. Germline CDR1 reads KGHSH; CDR2 reads LQKENI. V shed 3 bases and J shed 1 base, with 12 bases lying between them. CDR3 coding DNA: TGTGCCAGCTCACCGTTTGGGGGGACGAACACTGAAGCTTTCTTT. Its protein product is CASSPFGGTNTEAFF. The entire variable domain, with the rest obtained from reference TRBV18 and TRBJ1-1, is as follows: NAGVMQNPRHLVRRRGQEARLRCSPMKGHSHVYWYRQLPEEGLKFMVYLQKENIIDESGMPKERFSAEFPKEGPSILRIQQVVRGDSAAYFCASSPFGGTNTEAFFGQGTRLTVV.

The rearrangement uses TRBV20-1 and TRBJ1-1; 10 bases fit TRBD1. The CDR3 has 11 amino acids. Germline V lookup: CDR1 DFQATT, CDR2 SNEGSKA (reference sequence). The CDR3 region is CLTGGETEAFF. The DNA of the CDR3 is TGCCTGACAGGGGGCGAGACTGAAGCTTTCTTT.